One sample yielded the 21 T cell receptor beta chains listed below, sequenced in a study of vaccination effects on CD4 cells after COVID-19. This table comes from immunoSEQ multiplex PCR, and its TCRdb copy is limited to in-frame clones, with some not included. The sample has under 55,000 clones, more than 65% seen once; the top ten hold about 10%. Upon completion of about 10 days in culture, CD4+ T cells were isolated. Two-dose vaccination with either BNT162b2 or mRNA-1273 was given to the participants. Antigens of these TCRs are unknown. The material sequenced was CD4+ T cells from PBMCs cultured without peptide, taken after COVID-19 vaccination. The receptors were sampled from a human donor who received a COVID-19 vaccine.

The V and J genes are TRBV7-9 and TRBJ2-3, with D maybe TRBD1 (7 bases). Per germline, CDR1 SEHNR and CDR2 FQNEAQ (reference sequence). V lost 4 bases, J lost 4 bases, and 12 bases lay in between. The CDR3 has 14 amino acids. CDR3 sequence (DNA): TGTGCCAGCAGCTCCAGGGGGGTGGCAGATACGCAGTATTTT. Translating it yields CASSSRGVADTQYF.

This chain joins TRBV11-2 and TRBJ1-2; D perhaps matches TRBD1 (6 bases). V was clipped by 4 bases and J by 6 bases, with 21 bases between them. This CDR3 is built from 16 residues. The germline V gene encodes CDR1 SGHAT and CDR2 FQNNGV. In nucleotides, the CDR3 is TGTGCCAGCAGCTCCAGCGGCGCGGGGGCGCGTAATGGCTACACCTTC. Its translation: CASSSSGAGARNGYTF. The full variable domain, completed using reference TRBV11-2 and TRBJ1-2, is EAGVAQSPRYKIIEKRQSVAFWCNPISGHATLYWYQQILGQGPKLLIQFQNNGVVDDSQLPKDRFSAERLKGVDSTLKIQPAKLEDSAVYLCASSSSGAGARNGYTFGSGTRLTVV.

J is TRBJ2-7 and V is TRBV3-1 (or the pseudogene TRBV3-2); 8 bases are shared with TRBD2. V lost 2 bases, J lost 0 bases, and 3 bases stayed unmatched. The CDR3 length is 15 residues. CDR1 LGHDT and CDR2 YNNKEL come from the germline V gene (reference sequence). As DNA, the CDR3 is TGTGCCAGCAGCCAAACGGGGGGGACCTCCTACGAGCAGTACTTC. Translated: CASSQTGGTSYEQYF.

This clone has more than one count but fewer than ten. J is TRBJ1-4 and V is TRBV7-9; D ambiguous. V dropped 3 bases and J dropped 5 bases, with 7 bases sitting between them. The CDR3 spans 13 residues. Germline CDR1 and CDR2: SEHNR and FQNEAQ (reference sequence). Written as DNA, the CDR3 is TGTGCCAGCAGCTTCCGCTGGAATGAAAAACTGTTTTTT. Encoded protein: CASSFRWNEKLFF.

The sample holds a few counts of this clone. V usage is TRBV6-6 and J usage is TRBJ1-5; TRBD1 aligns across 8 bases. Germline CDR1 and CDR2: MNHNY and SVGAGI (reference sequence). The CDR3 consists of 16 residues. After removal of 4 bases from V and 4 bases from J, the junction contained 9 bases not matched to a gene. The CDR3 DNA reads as TGTGCCAGCAGTTTTAGACAGGGGAGTGCAAATCAGCCCCAGCATTTT. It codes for CASSFRQGSANQPQHF.

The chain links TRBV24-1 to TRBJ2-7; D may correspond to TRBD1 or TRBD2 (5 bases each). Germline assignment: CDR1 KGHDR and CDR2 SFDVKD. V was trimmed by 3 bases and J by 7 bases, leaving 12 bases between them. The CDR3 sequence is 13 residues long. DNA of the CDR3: TGTGCCACCAGTGATGGGGGAAGGAGGGAGCAGTACTTC. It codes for CATSDGGRREQYF.

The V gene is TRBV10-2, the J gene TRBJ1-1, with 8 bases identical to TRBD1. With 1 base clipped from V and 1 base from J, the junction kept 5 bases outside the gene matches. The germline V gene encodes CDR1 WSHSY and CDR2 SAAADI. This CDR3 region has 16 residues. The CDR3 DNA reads TGCGCCAGCAGTGAGTTTCTCGGGACAGGGAACACTGAAGCTTTCTTT. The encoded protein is CASSEFLGTGNTEAFF.

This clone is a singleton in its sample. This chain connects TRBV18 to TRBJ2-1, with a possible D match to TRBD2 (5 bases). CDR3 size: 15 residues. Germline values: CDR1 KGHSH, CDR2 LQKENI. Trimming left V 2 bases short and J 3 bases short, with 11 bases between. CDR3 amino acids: CASSPGQEVYNEQFF. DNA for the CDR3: TGTGCCAGCTCACCAGGCCAGGAGGTCTACAATGAGCAGTTCTTC.

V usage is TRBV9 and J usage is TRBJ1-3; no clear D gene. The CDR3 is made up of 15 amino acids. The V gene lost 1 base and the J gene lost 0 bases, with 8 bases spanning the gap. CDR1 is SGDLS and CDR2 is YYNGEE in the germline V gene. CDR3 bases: TGTGCCAGCAGCGTACTCCCGGACTCTGGAAACACCATATATTTT. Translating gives CASSVLPDSGNTIYF.

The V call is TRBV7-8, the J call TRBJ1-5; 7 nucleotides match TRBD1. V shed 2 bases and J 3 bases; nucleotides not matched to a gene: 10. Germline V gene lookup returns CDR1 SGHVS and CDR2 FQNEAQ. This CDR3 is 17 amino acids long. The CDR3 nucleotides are TGTGCCAGCAGCTTATTCCTTGGACAGGACTCCAATCAGCCCCAGCATTTT. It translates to CASSLFLGQDSNQPQHF.

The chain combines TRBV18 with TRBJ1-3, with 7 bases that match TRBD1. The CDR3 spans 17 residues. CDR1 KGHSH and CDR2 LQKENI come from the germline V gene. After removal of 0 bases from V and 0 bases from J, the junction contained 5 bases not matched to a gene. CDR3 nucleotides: TGTGCCAGCTCACCACCAGTCGGACAGGTCTCTGGAAACACCATATATTTT. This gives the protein CASSPPVGQVSGNTIYF.

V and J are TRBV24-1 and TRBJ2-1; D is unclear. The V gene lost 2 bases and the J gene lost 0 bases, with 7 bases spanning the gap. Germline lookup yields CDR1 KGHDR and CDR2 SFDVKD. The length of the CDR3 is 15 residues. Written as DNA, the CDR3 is TGTGCCACCAGTGATTCTTATTTCTCCTACAATGAGCAGTTCTTC. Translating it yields CATSDSYFSYNEQFF.

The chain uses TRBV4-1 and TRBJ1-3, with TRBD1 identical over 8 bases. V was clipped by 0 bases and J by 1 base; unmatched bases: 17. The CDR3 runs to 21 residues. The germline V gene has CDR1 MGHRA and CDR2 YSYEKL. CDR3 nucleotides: TGCGCCAGCAGCCAAGATCTAGGCCGAGCAGGGGGCGGATCGTCTGGAAACACCATATATTTT. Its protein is CASSQDLGRAGGGSSGNTIYF.

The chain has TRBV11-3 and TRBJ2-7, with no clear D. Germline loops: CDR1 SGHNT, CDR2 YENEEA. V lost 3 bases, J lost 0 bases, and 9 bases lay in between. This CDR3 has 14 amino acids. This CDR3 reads CASSFDASSYEQYF. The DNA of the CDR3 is TGTGCCAGCAGCTTTGACGCCAGCTCCTACGAGCAGTACTTC.

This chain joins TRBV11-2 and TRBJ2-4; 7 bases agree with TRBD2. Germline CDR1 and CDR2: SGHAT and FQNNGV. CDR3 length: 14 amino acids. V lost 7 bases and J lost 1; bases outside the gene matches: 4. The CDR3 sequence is CASNVGGAKNIQYF. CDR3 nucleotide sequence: TGTGCCAGCAACGTGGGGGGGGCCAAAAACATTCAGTACTTC.

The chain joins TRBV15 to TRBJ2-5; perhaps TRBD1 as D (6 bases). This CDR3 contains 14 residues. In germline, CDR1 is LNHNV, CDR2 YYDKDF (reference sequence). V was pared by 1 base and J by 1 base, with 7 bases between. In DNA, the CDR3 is TGTGCCACCAGCAGAGGGACAGTCCAAGAGACCCAGTACTTC. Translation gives CATSRGTVQETQYF.

CDR3 coding DNA: TGCAGCGTTGTAGTACAGTTAAATCAGCCCCAGCATTTT. Translating it yields CSVVVQLNQPQHF. The chain employs TRBV29-1 and TRBJ1-5; D uncertain. From germline, CDR1 is SQVTM and CDR2 ANQGSEA. This CDR3 is built from 13 residues. Trimming took off 4 bases at V and 4 bases at J, with 11 bases between the two ends.

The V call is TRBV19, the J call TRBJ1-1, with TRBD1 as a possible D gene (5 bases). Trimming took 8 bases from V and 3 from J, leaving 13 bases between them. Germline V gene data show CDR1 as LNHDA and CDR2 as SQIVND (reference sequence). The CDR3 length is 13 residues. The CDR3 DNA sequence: TGTGCCAGTGGGGACCTACGGTACACTGAAGCTTTCTTT. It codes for CASGDLRYTEAFF.

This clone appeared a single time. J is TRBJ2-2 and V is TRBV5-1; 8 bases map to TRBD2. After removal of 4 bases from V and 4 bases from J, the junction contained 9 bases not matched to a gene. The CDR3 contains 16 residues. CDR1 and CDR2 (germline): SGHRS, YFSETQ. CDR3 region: CASSPRGSGTTGELFF. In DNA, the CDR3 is TGCGCCAGCAGCCCCCGGGGTAGCGGGACCACCGGGGAGCTGTTTTTT.

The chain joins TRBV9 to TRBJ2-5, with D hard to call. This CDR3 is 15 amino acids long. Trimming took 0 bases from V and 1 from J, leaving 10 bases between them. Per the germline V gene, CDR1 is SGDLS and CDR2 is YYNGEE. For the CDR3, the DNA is TGTGCCAGCAGCGTAGCTGTGGGCAGCCAAGAGACCCAGTACTTC. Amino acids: CASSVAVGSQETQYF.

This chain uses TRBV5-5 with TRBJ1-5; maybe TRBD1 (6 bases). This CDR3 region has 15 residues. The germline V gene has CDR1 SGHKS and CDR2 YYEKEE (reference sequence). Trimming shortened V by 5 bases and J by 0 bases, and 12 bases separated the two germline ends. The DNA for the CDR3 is TGTGCCAGCAGTAGAAGGACAGCTAGCAATCAGCCCCAGCATTTT. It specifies CASSRRTASNQPQHF.